One and the same sample provided the 30 T cell receptor beta chains below, sequenced in a study of shared clonotypes between healthy human individuals. Measured with immunoSEQ multiplex PCR; TCRdb has only the in-frame clones, and not every one. This repertoire shows some 1.4 million clones, more than 95% found once; its top ten account for roughly 1.2%. The specimen was naive CD4+ T cells sorted from blood. Subset denoted: CD45RA+ positively selected. These receptors came from a man aged 25 to 40 in good health.

This clone showed up just once. The chain uses TRBV10-2 and TRBJ2-3; 15 bases map to TRBD2. The length of the CDR3 is 18 residues. The germline CDR1 and CDR2 sequences are WSHSY and SAAADI. Trimming at V came to 4 bases and at J to 1 base, leaving 6 bases not matched to a gene. CDR3 protein: CASSGTSGRALGTDTQYF. The CDR3 nucleotides are TGCGCCAGCAGTGGGACTAGCGGGAGGGCCCTCGGCACAGATACGCAGTATTTT.

The chain recombines TRBV4-3 with TRBJ2-3; 14 bases map to TRBD2. Trimming removed 0 bases from V and 3 bases from J; junction bases left unmatched: 14. This CDR3 region has 21 residues. CDR1 LGHNA and CDR2 YSLEER come from the germline V gene. CDR3 DNA: TGCGCCAGCAGCCAAGATAGTTTGGGACTAGCGGGAGTCGTATCGACAGATACGCAGTATTTT. Its protein is CASSQDSLGLAGVVSTDTQYF.

Details on this clone: Other DNA sequences of this sample code for an identical CDR3. The chain uses TRBV30 and TRBJ2-7; TRBD1 matches 11 bases. V lost 4 bases to trimming and J lost 4 bases; unmatched junction nucleotides: 3. CDR3 length equals 13 residues. The germline V gene has CDR1 GTSNPN and CDR2 SVGIG (reference sequence). The CDR3 protein is CAWNRDRGYEQYF. As DNA, the CDR3 is TGTGCCTGGAATCGGGACAGGGGGTACGAGCAGTACTTC.

This chain joins TRBV6-5 and TRBJ1-5; weak D call: TRBD1 (6 bases). The V end was cut by 9 bases, the J end by 6 bases, with 15 bases between. The V gene's germline CDR1 is MNHEY and CDR2 SVGAGI. CDR3 length: 13 amino acids. The CDR3 DNA sequence: TGTGCCAGTCGAAACTCGGGGGCTCAGCCCCAGCATTTT. It encodes CASRNSGAQPQHF.

This clone was seen only once. This same CDR3 is encoded by further DNA sequences in the sample. This chain connects TRBV4-1 to TRBJ2-7; 7 bases align to TRBD1. V was pared by 2 bases and J by 4 bases, with 5 bases of the junction left unmatched. In germline, CDR1 is MGHRA, CDR2 YSYEKL. The CDR3 loop spans 14 amino acids. The CDR3: CASSQPGQSYEQYF. CDR3 in DNA: TGCGCCAGCAGCCAACCGGGACAGTCGTACGAGCAGTACTTC.

This CDR3 reads CASRPCRAGQETQYF. CDR3 in DNA: TGCGCCAGCAGACCATGCAGGGCGGGACAAGAGACCCAGTACTTC. The chain links TRBV5-1 to TRBJ2-5, with D perhaps matching TRBD2 (6 bases). Trimming cost V 5 bases and J 2 bases, with 16 bases left between them. Germline values: CDR1 SGHRS, CDR2 YFSETQ. The CDR3 spans 15 residues.

The chain joins TRBV5-1 to TRBJ2-2; no clear D gene. Germline V gene data show CDR1 as SGHRS and CDR2 as YFSETQ. Trimming stripped 3 bases from V and 5 bases from J, with 14 bases between. The CDR3 covers 15 residues. The CDR3 here is CASSSSPGRTGELFF. CDR3 nucleotides: TGCGCCAGCAGCTCCTCCCCCGGTAGGACCGGGGAGCTGTTTTTT. Full variable domain (remainder filled in from reference TRBV5-1 and TRBJ2-2): KAGVTQTPRYLIKTRGQQVTLSCSPISGHRSVSWYQQTPGQGLQFLFEYFSETQRNKGNFPGRFSGRQFSNSRSEMNVSTLELGDSALYLCASSSSPGRTGELFFGEGSRLTVL.

V usage is TRBV5-1 and J usage is TRBJ2-7; 14 bases line up with TRBD2. Germline V CDR1 and CDR2: SGHRS, YFSETQ. V gave up 3 bases and J gave up 3 bases; unmatched junction bases: 2. The CDR3 extends over 15 amino acids. Here the CDR3 reads CASSWGLAGDYEQYF. The CDR3 DNA sequence: TGCGCCAGCAGCTGGGGACTAGCGGGAGACTACGAGCAGTACTTC.

The chain has TRBV18 and TRBJ2-5; possibly TRBD2 for D (5 bases). Trimming cost V 4 bases and J 3 bases, with 15 bases left between them. Germline V gives CDR1 KGHSH, CDR2 LQKENI. The CDR3 is 15 amino acids. This CDR3 reads CASSLNGSPKETQYF. In nucleotides, the CDR3 is TGTGCCAGCTCACTAAATGGGAGTCCGAAAGAGACCCAGTACTTC. The entire variable domain, with the rest obtained from reference TRBV18 and TRBJ2-5, is as follows: NAGVMQNPRHLVRRRGQEARLRCSPMKGHSHVYWYRQLPEEGLKFMVYLQKENIIDESGMPKERFSAEFPKEGPSILRIQQVVRGDSAAYFCASSLNGSPKETQYFGPGTRLLVL.

CDR3 loop: CSVAGSGEQFF. The CDR3 DNA reads TGCAGCGTTGCAGGTTCGGGTGAGCAGTTCTTC. The chain recombines TRBV29-1 with TRBJ2-1, with unresolved D. The V end was cut by 4 bases, the J end by 9 bases, with 10 bases between. CDR3 length equals 11 residues. Germline assignment: CDR1 SQVTM and CDR2 ANQGSEA.

The CDR3, as DNA: TGTGCCAGCAGCTTGGCCGTTAACTATGGCTACACCTTC. Protein product: CASSLAVNYGYTF. V is TRBV5-5 and J is TRBJ1-2, with no clear D. Germline V CDR1 and CDR2: SGHKS, YYEKEE (reference sequence). V was trimmed by 0 bases and J by 1 base, leaving 4 bases between them. The CDR3 consists of 13 residues.

The chain uses TRBV18 and TRBJ1-1; TRBD1 is a possible D gene (5 bases). The germline CDR1 and CDR2 sequences are KGHSH and LQKENI. The ends were cut back, 6 bases at V and 3 bases at J, with 17 bases in the middle. There are 15 residues in the CDR3. CDR3 protein: CASSEQGATYTEAFF. In nucleotides, the CDR3 is TGTGCCAGCTCCGAGCAAGGGGCGACGTACACTGAAGCTTTCTTT.

V is TRBV5-6 and J is TRBJ1-4, with D possibly matching TRBD1 (5 bases). The germline gives CDR1 SGHDT, CDR2 YYEEEE. The CDR3 extends over 16 amino acids. V lost 4 bases to trimming and J lost 4 bases, with 17 bases between them. The CDR3 is CASSRTGRGSNEKLFF. CDR3 bases: TGTGCCAGCAGCCGAACCGGGAGGGGAAGTAATGAAAAACTGTTTTTT.

The table lists this clone with a few counts. Other DNA sequences in the same sample also yield this CDR3. The V call is TRBV6-1, the J call TRBJ2-7; D is possibly TRBD2 (6 bases). The V end was cut by 4 bases, the J end by 3 bases, with 7 bases between. The CDR3 contains 12 residues. Looked up from germline, CDR1 is MNHNS and CDR2 is SASEGT. In DNA, the CDR3 is TGTGCCAGCAGTGTGACTAGCTACGAGCAGTACTTC. Amino acids: CASSVTSYEQYF.

This clone has just a few counts. The rearrangement joins TRBV30 to TRBJ2-1; possible D gene TRBD1, 7 bases. The germline V gene encodes CDR1 GTSNPN and CDR2 SVGIG (reference sequence). V was cut by 4 bases and J by 8 bases, with 15 bases left in between. The CDR3 is made up of 13 amino acids. The CDR3 region has the DNA TGTGCCTGGACCAGGAGGGGGCAAGATGAGCAGTTCTTC. Its protein product is CAWTRRGQDEQFF. Looking up the rest from reference TRBV30 and TRBJ2-1 gives the full variable domain: SQTIHQWPATLVQPVGSPLSLECTVEGTSNPNLYWYRQAAGRGLQLLFYSVGIGQISSEVPQNLSASRPQDRQFILSSKKLLLSDSGFYLCAWTRRGQDEQFFGPGTRLTVL.

J is TRBJ1-1 and V is TRBV5-1, with D uncertain. The germline V gene encodes CDR1 SGHRS and CDR2 YFSETQ. The CDR3 runs to 16 residues. V lost 1 base, J lost 1 base, and 14 bases lay in between. As DNA, the CDR3 is TGCGCCAGCAGCTTGCCGGGAAACGACGGGAACACTGAAGCTTTCTTT. Amino acid sequence: CASSLPGNDGNTEAFF.

The chain combines TRBV7-9 with TRBJ1-1, with D unresolved. V was pared by 11 bases and J by 0 bases, with 22 bases between. In germline, CDR1 is SEHNR, CDR2 FQNEAQ (reference sequence). This CDR3 has 16 residues. The DNA of the CDR3 is TGTGCCGATAAGGACCCGGCGGGTAGGATGAACACTGAAGCTTTCTTT. Protein sequence: CADKDPAGRMNTEAFF.

The CDR3 sequence is CASSIYSGGELFF. The CDR3 DNA follows: TGCGCCAGCAGCATATATTCAGGCGGGGAGCTGTTTTTT. The chain has TRBV5-1 and TRBJ2-2; D ambiguous. V was shortened by 4 bases and J by 7 bases, with 11 bases between the two germline ends. The CDR3 is made up of 13 amino acids. CDR1 and CDR2 (germline): SGHRS, YFSETQ.

The V and J genes are TRBV7-2 and TRBJ2-2; D gene uncertain. The V and J ends lost 1 base and 5 bases respectively, with 8 bases between them. CDR1 and CDR2 from the germline V gene are SGHTA and FQGNSA. There are 14 residues in the CDR3. The CDR3 DNA sequence: TGTGCCAGCAGCTTAGTCTTGGGGACCGGGGAGCTGTTTTTT. The encoded protein is CASSLVLGTGELFF.

This rearrangement joins TRBV5-1 to TRBJ2-5; no clear D gene. V dropped 0 bases and J dropped 0 bases, with 12 bases sitting between them. The CDR3 runs to 16 residues. Germline-derived CDR1 and CDR2 are SGHRS and YFSETQ. The CDR3 coding sequence is TGCGCCAGCAGCTTGGGTAGGGATTGGTACCAAGAGACCCAGTACTTC. Translated, it gives CASSLGRDWYQETQYF. Complete variable domain (other parts from reference TRBV5-1 and TRBJ2-5): KAGVTQTPRYLIKTRGQQVTLSCSPISGHRSVSWYQQTPGQGLQFLFEYFSETQRNKGNFPGRFSGRQFSNSRSEMNVSTLELGDSALYLCASSLGRDWYQETQYFGPGTRLLVL.

The rearrangement links TRBV4-1 to TRBJ1-4; 9 bases line up with TRBD1. Germline V lookup: CDR1 MGHRA, CDR2 YSYEKL. V trimming: 0 bases; J trimming: 1 base; junction bases outside the gene matches: 6. The CDR3 length is 18 residues. The CDR3, as DNA: TGCGCCAGCAGCCAAGATCAAAACAGGGGGCGAACTAATGAAAAACTGTTTTTT. Translated: CASSQDQNRGRTNEKLFF.

The chain couples TRBV9 to TRBJ2-7; the D gene is possibly TRBD1 (5 bases). CDR1 SGDLS and CDR2 YYNGEE come from the germline V gene. The V and J ends lost 0 bases and 2 bases respectively, with 9 bases between them. The CDR3 is 14 residues long. CDR3 DNA sequence: TGTGCCAGCAGCGTAGGGGGCAAGGCCTACGAGCAGTACTTC. This translates into CASSVGGKAYEQYF.

The chain's CDR3 is CASSEHRGLAGYNEQFF. The CDR3 nucleotides read TGTGCCAGCAGTGAACACAGGGGACTAGCGGGTTACAATGAGCAGTTCTTC. V is TRBV25-1 and J is TRBJ2-1, with 12 bases that match TRBD2. CDR1 and CDR2 from the germline V gene are MGHDK and SYGVNS. This CDR3 has 17 residues. Germline trimming cut 2 bases from V and 4 bases from J; bases unmatched to any gene: 6.

The chain recombines TRBV2 with TRBJ2-1; 10 bases are a match to TRBD2. Germline lookup yields CDR1 SNHLY and CDR2 FYNNEI. The CDR3 contains 15 residues. V trimming: 7 bases; J trimming: 8 bases; junction bases outside the gene matches: 11. The DNA of the CDR3 is TGTGCCAGCACCGGGTCTAGCGGGAGTTTCTATGAGCAGTTCTTC. It yields the protein CASTGSSGSFYEQFF.

V gene TRBV10-2 combines with J gene TRBJ2-2; no clear D. Trimming took off 4 bases at V and 2 bases at J, with 8 bases between the two ends. Germline V gene lookup returns CDR1 WSHSY and CDR2 SAAADI. The CDR3 contains 14 residues. CDR3 DNA: TGCGCCAGCAGTGTACCGTCAAACACCGGGGAGCTGTTTTTT. Its translation: CASSVPSNTGELFF.

The V call is TRBV10-3, the J call TRBJ2-3; D call uncertain. Trimming pared 4 bases from V and 2 bases from J, leaving 10 bases between. The CDR3 covers 14 residues. Per germline, CDR1 ENHRY and CDR2 SYGVKD. CDR3 in amino acids: CAISVGMTTDTQYF. As DNA, the CDR3 is TGTGCCATCAGTGTTGGGATGACCACAGATACGCAGTATTTT.

The CDR3 region has the DNA TGTGCCAGCAGCTGGAACCTAGCGGGAGGCACGAACACCGGGGAGCTGTTTTTT. The encoded protein is CASSWNLAGGTNTGELFF. The chain is built from TRBV11-2 and TRBJ2-2, with TRBD2 identical over 11 bases. J was trimmed by 0 bases and V by 4 bases; bases with no gene match: 7. Germline assignment: CDR1 SGHAT and CDR2 FQNNGV. The CDR3 is 18 residues long.

The chain couples TRBV5-1 to TRBJ2-7, with 12 bases aligning to TRBD2. Per the germline V gene, CDR1 is SGHRS and CDR2 is YFSETQ. Trimming cost V 3 bases and J 5 bases; bases outside gene matches: 21. CDR3 size: 20 residues. CDR3 sequence reads: CASSSDGLAGLKGSFHEQYF. The CDR3 DNA follows: TGCGCCAGCAGCTCTGACGGACTAGCGGGACTCAAAGGCTCCTTCCACGAGCAGTACTTC.

The chain employs TRBV27 and TRBJ1-2, with 10 bases identical to TRBD1. Looked up from germline, CDR1 is MNHEY and CDR2 is SMNVEV (reference sequence). After removal of 3 bases from V and 0 bases from J, the junction contained 4 bases not matched to a gene. This CDR3 has 16 residues. The CDR3 is CASSFWDRGPNYGYTF. The CDR3 DNA sequence: TGTGCCAGCAGTTTTTGGGACAGGGGACCTAACTATGGCTACACCTTC.

The chain is built from TRBV18 and TRBJ1-4; D is unresolved. CDR1 KGHSH and CDR2 LQKENI come from the germline V gene. CDR3 size: 17 residues. Trimming cost V 1 base and J 0 bases, with 12 bases left between them. The CDR3 sequence: CASSPQMEESTNEKLFF. The CDR3, as DNA: TGTGCCAGCTCACCACAGATGGAGGAGTCAACTAATGAAAAACTGTTTTTT.